This T cell receptor (beta chain) stems from a study of shared clonotypes between healthy human individuals. V was clipped by 4 bases and J by 2 bases, with 14 bases between them. The CDR3 is made up of 15 amino acids. Germline lookup yields CDR1 SGHDT and CDR2 YYEEEE. Measured with immunoSEQ multiplex PCR; TCRdb has only the in-frame clones, and not every one. This sample has about 1.1 million clones, with about 72% found just once. The clonotype was recovered from a man aged 18 to 29 in good health. Some clones in this sample may be carry-over from other donors' samples. The chain couples TRBV5-6 to TRBJ2-3, with no clear D. Specimen: memory CD4+ T cells from PBMCs. Stated subset: CD45RA-negative fraction. CDR3 protein: CASSASTRNTDTQYF. CDR3 sequence (DNA): TGTGCCAGCAGCGCCTCGACAAGAAACACAGATACGCAGTATTTT.